Sequencing of this T cell receptor (beta chain) was carried out in a study of cytomegalovirus exposure and HLA in healthy donors. Study results and caveats: It is likely that the observed cluster of highly shared sequence variants was a sequencing artifact. Clonal expansion, a later analysis showed, was greater in HLA-associated TCR beta chains than in equally common others.

Regarding this clone: Its target is not known.

The primer mix had 60 Vbeta and 13 Jbeta primers. The repertoire was sequenced with immunoSEQ multiplex PCR; TCRdb's copy has only in-frame clones and lacks some. This sample has 95,000 to 110,000 clones, with about 80% found just once. The CDR3 sequence is 15 residues long. Germline-derived CDR1 and CDR2 are MNHEY and SVGAGI. V lost 7 bases, J lost 0 bases, and 10 bases lay in between. The sequencing input was PBMCs. The chain has TRBV6-5 and TRBJ2-6; D uncertain. This receptor was obtained from a man aged 30-40 years in good health and CMV-seropositive. The CDR3 DNA reads as TGTGCCAGCATCAGCTGGAGCTCTGGGGCCAACGTCCTGACTTTC. This sequence encodes CASISWSSGANVLTF.